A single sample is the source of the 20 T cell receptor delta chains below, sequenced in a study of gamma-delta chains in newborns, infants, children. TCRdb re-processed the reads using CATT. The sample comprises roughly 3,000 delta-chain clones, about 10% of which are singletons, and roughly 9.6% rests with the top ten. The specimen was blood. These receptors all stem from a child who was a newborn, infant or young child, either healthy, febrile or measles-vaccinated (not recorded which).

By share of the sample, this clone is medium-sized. The CDR3 DNA sequence: TGTGCCTGTGACACCGGAGCTCCGGGGGATACTTCGGCACAACTCTTCTTT. The encoded protein is CACDTGAPGDTSAQLFF. This chain joins TRDV2 and TRDJ2; 9 positions agree with TRDD3. The germline V gene encodes CDR1 GEAIGNYY and CDR2 EKD. V dropped 0 bases and J dropped 8; count of bases not matched to a gene: 12. This CDR3 spans 17 amino acids.

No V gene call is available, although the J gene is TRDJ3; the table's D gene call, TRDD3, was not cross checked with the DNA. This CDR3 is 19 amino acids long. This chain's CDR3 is CACAILGVRSSWDTRQMFF. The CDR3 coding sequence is TGTGCCTGTGCCATACTGGGGGTTCGGAGCTCCTGGGACACCCGACAGATGTTTTTC.

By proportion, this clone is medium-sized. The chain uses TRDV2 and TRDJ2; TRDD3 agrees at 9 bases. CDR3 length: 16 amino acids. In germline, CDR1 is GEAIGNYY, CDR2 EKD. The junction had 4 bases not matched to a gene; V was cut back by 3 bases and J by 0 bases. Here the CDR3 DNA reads TGTGCCTGTGACTCACTGGGGGACGCTTTGACAGCACAACTCTTCTTT. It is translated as CACDSLGDALTAQLFF.

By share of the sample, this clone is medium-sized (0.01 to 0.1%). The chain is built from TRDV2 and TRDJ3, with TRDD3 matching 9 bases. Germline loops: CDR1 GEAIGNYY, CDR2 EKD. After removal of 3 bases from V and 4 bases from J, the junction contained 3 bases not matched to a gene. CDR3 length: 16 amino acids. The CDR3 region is CACDVLGEWDTRQMFF. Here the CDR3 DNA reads TGTGCCTGTGACGTACTGGGGGAATGGGACACCCGACAGATGTTTTTC.

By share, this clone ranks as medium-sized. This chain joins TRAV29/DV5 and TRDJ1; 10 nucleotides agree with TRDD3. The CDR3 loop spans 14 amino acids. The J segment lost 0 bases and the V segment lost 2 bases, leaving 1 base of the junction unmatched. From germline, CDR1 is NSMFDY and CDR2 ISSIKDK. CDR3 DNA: TGTGCAGCAAGTACTGGGGGATACACCGATAAACTCATCTTT. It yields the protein CAASTGGYTDKLIF.

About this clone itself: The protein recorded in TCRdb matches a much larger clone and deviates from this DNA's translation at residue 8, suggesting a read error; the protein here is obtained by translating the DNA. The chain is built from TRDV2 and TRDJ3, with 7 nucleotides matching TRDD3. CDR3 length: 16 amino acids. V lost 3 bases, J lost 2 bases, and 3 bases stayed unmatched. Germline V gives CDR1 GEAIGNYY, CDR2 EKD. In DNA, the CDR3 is TGTGCCTGTGACTCGGGGGATGCCTGGGACACCCGACAGATGTTTTTC. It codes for CACDSGDAWDTRQMFF.

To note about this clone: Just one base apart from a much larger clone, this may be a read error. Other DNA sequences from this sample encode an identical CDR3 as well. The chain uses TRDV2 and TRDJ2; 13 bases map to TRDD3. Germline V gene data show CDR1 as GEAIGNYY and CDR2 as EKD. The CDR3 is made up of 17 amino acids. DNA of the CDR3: TGTGCCTGTGACGGGCCACTGGGGGATACGGGGACAGCGCAACTCTTCTTT. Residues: CACDGPLGDTGTAQLFF.

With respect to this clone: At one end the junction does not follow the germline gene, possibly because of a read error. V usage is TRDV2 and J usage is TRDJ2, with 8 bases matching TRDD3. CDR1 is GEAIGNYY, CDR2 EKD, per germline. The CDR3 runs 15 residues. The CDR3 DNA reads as TGTGCCTGTGACACTTGGGGGATGGCGACAGCACGACTCTTCTTT. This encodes CACDTWGMATARLFF.

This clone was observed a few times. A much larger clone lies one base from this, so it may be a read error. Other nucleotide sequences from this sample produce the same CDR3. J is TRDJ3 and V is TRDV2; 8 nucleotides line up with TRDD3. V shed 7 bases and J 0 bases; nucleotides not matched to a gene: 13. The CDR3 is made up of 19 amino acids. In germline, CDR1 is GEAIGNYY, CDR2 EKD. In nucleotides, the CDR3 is TGTGCCTGCGATCCTACTGGGGGCCCGAGCTCCTGGGACACCCGACAGATGTTTTTC. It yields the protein CACDPTGGPSSWDTRQMFF.

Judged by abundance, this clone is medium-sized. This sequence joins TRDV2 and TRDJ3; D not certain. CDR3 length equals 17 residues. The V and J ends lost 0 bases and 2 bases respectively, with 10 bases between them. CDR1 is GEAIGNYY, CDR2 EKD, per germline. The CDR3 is CACDTVEDTWDTRQMFF. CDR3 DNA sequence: TGTGCCTGTGACACCGTAGAAGATACCTGGGACACCCGACAGATGTTTTTC.

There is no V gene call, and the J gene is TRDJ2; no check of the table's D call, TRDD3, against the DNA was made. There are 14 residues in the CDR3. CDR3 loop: CAILGAHLTSPLFF. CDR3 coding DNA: TGTGCCATACTGGGGGCTCACCTGACATCCCCACTCTTTTTT.

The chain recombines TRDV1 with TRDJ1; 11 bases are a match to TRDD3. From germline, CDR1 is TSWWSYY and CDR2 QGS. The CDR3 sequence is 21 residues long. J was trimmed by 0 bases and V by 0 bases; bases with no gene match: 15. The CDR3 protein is CALGELVLYIGGYEYTDKLIF. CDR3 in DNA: TGTGCTCTTGGGGAACTTGTACTCTATATTGGGGGATACGAGTACACCGATAAACTCATCTTT.

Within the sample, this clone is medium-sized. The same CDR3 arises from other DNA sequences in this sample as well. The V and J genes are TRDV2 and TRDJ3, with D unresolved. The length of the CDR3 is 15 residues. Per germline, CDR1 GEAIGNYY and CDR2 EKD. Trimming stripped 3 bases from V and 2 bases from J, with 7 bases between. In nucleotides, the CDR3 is TGTGCCTGTGACGCGCTAACCTGGGACACCCGACAGATGTTTTTC. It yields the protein CACDALTWDTRQMFF.

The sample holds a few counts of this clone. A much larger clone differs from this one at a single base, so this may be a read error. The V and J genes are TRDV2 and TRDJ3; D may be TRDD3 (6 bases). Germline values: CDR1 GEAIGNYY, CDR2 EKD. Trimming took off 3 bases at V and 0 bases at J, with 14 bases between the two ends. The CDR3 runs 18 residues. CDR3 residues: CACDVPGDSSWDTRQMFF. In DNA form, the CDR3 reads TGTGCCTGTGACGTACCGGGGGACAGCTCCTGGGACACCCGACAGATGTTTTTC.

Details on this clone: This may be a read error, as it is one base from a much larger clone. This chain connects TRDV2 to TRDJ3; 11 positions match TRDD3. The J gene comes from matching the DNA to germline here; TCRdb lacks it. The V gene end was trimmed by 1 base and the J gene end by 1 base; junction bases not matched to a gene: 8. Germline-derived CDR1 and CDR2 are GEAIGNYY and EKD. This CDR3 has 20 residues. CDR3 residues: CACDTRSTGGYSWDTRQMFF. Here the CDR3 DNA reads TGTGCCTGTGACACTCGAAGTACTGGGGGATATTCCTGGGACACCCGACAGATGTTTTTC.

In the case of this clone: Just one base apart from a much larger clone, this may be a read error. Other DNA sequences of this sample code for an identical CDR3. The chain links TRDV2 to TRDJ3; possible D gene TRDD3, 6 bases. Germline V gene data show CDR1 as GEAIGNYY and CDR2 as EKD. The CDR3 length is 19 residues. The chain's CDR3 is CACDTERIHSSWDTRQMFF. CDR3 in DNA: TGTGCCTGCGACACCGAGCGGATACACAGCTCCTGGGACACCCGACAGATGTTTTTC.

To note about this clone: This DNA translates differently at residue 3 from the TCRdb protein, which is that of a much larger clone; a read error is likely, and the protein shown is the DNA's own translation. The CDR3 sequence is CAYDTGGYSWDTRQMFF. The CDR3 region has the DNA TGTGCCTATGACACTGGGGGATACTCCTGGGACACCCGACAGATGTTTTTC. The chain joins TRDV2 to TRDJ3; 11 bases are shared with TRDD3. This CDR3 contains 17 residues. The germline CDR1 and CDR2 sequences are GEAIGNYY and EKD.

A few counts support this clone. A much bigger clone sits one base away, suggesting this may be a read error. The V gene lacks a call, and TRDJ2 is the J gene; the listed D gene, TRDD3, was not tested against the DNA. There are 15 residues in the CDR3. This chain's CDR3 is CACDPLWGSTAHLFF. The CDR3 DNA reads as TGTGCCTGTGACCCTCTCTGGGGGTCGACAGCACACCTCTTCTTT.

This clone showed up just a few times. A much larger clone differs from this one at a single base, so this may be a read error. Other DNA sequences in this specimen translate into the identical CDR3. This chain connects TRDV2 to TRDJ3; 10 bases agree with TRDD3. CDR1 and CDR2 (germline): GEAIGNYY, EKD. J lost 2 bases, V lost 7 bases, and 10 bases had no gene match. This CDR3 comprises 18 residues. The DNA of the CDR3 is TGTGCCTGCGACGTGGGGGGATACGACACCTGGGACACCCGACAGATGTTTTTC. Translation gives CACDVGGYDTWDTRQMFF.

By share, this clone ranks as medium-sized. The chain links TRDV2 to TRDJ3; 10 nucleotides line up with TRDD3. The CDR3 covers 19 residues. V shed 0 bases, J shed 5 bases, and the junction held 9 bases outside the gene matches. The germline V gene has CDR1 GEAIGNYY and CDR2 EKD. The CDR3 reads CACDTVYWGILRDTRQMFF. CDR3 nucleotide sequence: TGTGCCTGTGACACCGTGTATTGGGGGATACTTCGGGACACCCGACAGATGTTTTTC.